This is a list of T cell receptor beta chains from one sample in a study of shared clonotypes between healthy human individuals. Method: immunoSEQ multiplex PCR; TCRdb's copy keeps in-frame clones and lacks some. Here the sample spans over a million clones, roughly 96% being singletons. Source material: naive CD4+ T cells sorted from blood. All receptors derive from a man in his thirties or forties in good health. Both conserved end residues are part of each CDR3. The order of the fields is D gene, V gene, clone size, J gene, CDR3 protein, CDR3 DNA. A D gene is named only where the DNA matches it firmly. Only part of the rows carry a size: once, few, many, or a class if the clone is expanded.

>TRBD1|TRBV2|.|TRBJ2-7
CASRITRDRSSYEQYF
TGTGCCAGCAGAATTACCCGGGACAGGAGCTCCTACGAGCAGTACTTC
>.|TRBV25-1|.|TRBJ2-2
CASRYGQFGTGELFF
TGTGCCAGCAGATACGGACAGTTCGGCACCGGGGAGCTGTTTTTT
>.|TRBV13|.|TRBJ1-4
CASSSRPAANEKLFF
TGTGCCAGCAGCTCCAGACCCGCAGCTAATGAAAAACTGTTTTTT
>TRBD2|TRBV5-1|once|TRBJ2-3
CASSPPTSGSTDTQYF
TGCGCCAGCAGCCCCCCGACTAGCGGGAGCACAGATACGCAGTATTTT
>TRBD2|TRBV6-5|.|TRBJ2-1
CASRPSGGSYNEQFF
TGTGCCAGCCGACCAAGCGGGGGCTCCTACAATGAGCAGTTCTTC
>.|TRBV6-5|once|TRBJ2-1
CASSYTPGNEQFF
TGTGCCAGCAGTTACACCCCAGGGAATGAGCAGTTCTTC
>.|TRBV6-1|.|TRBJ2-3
CASRRDTQYF
TGTGCCAGCAGACGGGATACGCAGTATTTT
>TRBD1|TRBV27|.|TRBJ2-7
CASSSLGQGPYEQYF
TGTGCCAGCAGTTCGTTAGGACAGGGGCCCTACGAGCAGTACTTC
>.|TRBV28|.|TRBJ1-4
CASSSATNEKLFF
TGTGCCAGCAGTTCCGCAACTAATGAAAAACTGTTTTTT
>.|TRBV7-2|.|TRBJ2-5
CASSIRPGETQYF
TGTGCCAGCAGCATAAGACCGGGGGAGACCCAGTACTTC
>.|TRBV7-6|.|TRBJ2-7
CASSRLSPSINEQYF
TGTGCCAGCAGCCGTCTTTCCCCCTCCATCAACGAGCAGTACTTC
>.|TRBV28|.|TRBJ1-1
CASSFVLGGGKIVNTEAFF
TGTGCCAGCAGTTTCGTTTTGGGAGGTGGGAAGATTGTGAACACTGAAGCTTTCTTT
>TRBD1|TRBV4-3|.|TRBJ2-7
CASSQAAAGQASYEQYF
TGCGCCAGCAGCCAAGCTGCGGCGGGACAGGCTTCCTACGAGCAGTACTTC
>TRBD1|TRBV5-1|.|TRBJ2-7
CASSDGTAYEQYF
TGCGCCAGCAGCGACGGGACAGCCTACGAGCAGTACTTC
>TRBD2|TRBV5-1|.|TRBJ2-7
CASSLGGLAGGNSDEQYF
TGCGCCAGCAGCTTGGGAGGACTAGCGGGAGGAAATAGCGACGAGCAGTACTTC
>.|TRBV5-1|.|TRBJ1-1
CASSLLRIGAEAFF
TGCGCCAGCAGCTTGTTACGCATCGGGGCTGAAGCTTTCTTT
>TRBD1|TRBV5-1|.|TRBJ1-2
CASSSTGRDGYTF
TGCGCCAGCAGCTCGACAGGGAGGGATGGCTACACCTTC
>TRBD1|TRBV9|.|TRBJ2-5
CASSKTGGPETQYF
TGTGCCAGCAGCAAGACAGGGGGCCCGGAGACCCAGTACTTC
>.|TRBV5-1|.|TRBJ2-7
CASSLDTGPSYEQYF
TGCGCCAGCAGCTTGGATACAGGGCCTTCCTACGAGCAGTACTTC
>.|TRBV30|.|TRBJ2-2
CAWSNLNTGELFF
TGTGCCTGGAGTAACTTGAACACCGGGGAGCTGTTTTTT
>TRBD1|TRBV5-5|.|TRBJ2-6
CASSLGGQELAGANVLTF
TGTGCCAGCAGCTTGGGAGGACAGGAATTGGCTGGGGCCAACGTCCTGACTTTC
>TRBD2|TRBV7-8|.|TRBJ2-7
CASSLLAGGPSEQYF
TGTGCCAGCAGTCTACTAGCGGGAGGGCCTTCCGAGCAGTACTTC
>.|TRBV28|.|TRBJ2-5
CASSFPQHQETQYF
TGTGCCAGCAGTTTCCCACAGCACCAAGAGACCCAGTACTTC
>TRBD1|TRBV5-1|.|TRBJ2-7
CASSLGTGDRSYEQYF
TGCGCCAGCAGCTTGGGGACAGGGGATCGTAGCTACGAGCAGTACTTC
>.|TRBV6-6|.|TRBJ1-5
CASSYSGGGGNQPQHF
TGTGCCAGCAGTTACTCGGGGGGCGGCGGCAATCAGCCCCAGCATTTT
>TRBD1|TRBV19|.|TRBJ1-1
CASSIQGVNTEAFF
TGTGCCAGTAGTATTCAGGGGGTGAACACTGAAGCTTTCTTT
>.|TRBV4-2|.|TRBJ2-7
CASSQGPPVQPHEQYF
TGTGCCAGCAGCCAAGGCCCCCCTGTTCAGCCCCACGAGCAGTACTTC
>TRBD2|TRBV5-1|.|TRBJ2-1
CASSFGGLAGANEQFF
TGCGCCAGCAGCTTCGGTGGACTAGCGGGAGCCAATGAGCAGTTCTTC
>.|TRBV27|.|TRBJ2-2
CASSPPQVSGNTGELFF
TGTGCCAGCAGTCCCCCCCAGGTGTCGGGGAACACCGGGGAGCTGTTTTTT
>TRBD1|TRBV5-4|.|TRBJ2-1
CASSLRDRGHNEQFF
TGTGCCAGCAGCTTGCGGGACAGGGGGCACAATGAGCAGTTCTTC
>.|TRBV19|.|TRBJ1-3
CASKVMISGNTIYF
TGTGCCAGTAAAGTGATGATCTCTGGAAACACCATATATTTT
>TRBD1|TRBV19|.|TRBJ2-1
CASSIGETGGYNEQFF
TGTGCCAGTAGTATAGGGGAAACAGGGGGCTACAATGAGCAGTTCTTC
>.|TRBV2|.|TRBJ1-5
CASRQEGQPQHF
TGTGCCAGCAGACAGGAGGGTCAGCCCCAGCATTTT
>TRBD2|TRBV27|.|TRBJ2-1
CASSAGTRSLNEQFF
TGTGCCAGCAGCGCCGGGACTAGGTCTCTCAATGAGCAGTTCTTC
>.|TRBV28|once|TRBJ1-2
CASSLATRARSTGYTF
TGTGCCAGCAGTTTGGCTACAAGGGCCCGTTCTACTGGCTACACCTTC
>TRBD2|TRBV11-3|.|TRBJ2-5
CASSPSGGETQYF
TGTGCCAGCAGCCCCTCCGGGGGGGAGACCCAGTACTTC
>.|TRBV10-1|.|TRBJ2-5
CASSESMGQGRPQYF
TGCGCCAGCAGTGAGTCCATGGGGCAGGGTAGGCCCCAGTACTTC
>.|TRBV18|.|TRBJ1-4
CASSPHPPRRREGQKLFF
TGTGCCAGCTCACCACACCCCCCTCGCCGCAGGGAGGGCCAAAAACTGTTTTTT
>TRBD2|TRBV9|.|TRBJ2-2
CASTQGAGEGGELFF
TGTGCCAGCACCCAAGGGGCGGGAGAAGGTGGGGAGCTGTTTTTT
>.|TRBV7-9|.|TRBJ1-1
CASSPPEGGTEAFF
TGTGCCAGCAGCCCTCCCGAGGGAGGCACTGAAGCTTTCTTT
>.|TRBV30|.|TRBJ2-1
CAWSVGRRNNEQFF
TGTGCCTGGAGTGTAGGTCGGCGGAACAATGAGCAGTTCTTC
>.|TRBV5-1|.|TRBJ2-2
CASTLGRGGTGELFF
TGCGCCAGCACCTTGGGCAGGGGTGGCACCGGGGAGCTGTTTTTT
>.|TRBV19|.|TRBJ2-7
CASSIAPGEAYEQYF
TGTGCCAGTAGTATAGCCCCCGGCGAAGCCTACGAGCAGTACTTC
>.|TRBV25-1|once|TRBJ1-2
CASSESGQAPYTF
TGTGCCAGCAGTGAGTCGGGACAAGCACCCTACACCTTC
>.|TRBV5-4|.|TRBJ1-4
CASSGGDEKLFF
TGTGCCAGCAGCGGCGGGGATGAAAAACTGTTTTTT
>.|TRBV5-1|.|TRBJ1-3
CASSFLGLSSGNTIYF
TGCGCCAGCAGCTTTTTAGGATTAAGCTCTGGAAACACCATATATTTT
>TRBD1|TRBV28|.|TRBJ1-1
CASSLRRDRVGGTEAFF
TGTGCCAGCAGTTTACGTAGGGACAGGGTCGGTGGCACTGAAGCTTTCTTT
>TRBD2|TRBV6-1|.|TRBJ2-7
CASSISGSSYEQYF
TGTGCCAGCAGTATTAGCGGGAGCTCCTACGAGCAGTACTTC
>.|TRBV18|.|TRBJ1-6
CASSPAAGGSYNSPLHF
TGTGCCAGCTCACCCGCAGCCGGGGGCTCCTATAATTCACCCCTCCACTTT
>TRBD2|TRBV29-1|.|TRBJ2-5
CSVVPTGTRGETQYF
TGCAGCGTTGTACCGACCGGGACTAGGGGAGAGACCCAGTACTTC
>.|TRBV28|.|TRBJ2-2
CASKVGGNTGELFF
TGTGCCAGCAAGGTTGGGGGGAACACCGGGGAGCTGTTTTTT
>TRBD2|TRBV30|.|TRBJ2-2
CAWSSGGGELFF
TGTGCCTGGAGTTCGGGGGGCGGGGAGCTGTTTTTT